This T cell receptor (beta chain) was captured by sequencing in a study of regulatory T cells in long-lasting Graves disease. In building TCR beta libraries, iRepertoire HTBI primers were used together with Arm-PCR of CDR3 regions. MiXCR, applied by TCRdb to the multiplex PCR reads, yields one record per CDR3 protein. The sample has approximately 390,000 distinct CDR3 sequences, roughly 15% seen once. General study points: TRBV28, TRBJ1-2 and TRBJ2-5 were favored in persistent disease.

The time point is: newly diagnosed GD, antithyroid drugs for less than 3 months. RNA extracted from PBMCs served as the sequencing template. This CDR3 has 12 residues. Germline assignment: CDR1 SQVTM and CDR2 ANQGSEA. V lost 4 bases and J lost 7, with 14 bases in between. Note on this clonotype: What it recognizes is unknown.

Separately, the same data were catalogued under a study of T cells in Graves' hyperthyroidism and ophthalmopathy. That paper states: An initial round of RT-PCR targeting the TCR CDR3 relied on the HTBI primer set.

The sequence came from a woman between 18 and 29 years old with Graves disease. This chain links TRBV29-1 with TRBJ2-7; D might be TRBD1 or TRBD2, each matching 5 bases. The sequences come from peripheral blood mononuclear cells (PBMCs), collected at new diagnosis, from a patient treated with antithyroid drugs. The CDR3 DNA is TGCAGCGTTGCTAGCAGGGTCGGGGAGCAGTACTTC. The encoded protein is CSVASRVGEQYF.